This passage covers 4 T cell receptor beta chains from one sample sequenced in a study of cytomegalovirus exposure and HLA in healthy donors. PCR used 60 Vbeta primers and 13 Jbeta primers. The data were produced by immunoSEQ multiplex PCR, yet TCRdb's version contains in-frame clones alone and is incomplete. The repertoire holds fewer than 200,000 clones, with approximately 71% as singletons. The source material was PBMCs. These receptors came from a woman younger than 35 in good health and CMV-seropositive.

V and J are TRBV10-3 and TRBJ2-7, with no clear D. Per the germline V gene, CDR1 is ENHRY and CDR2 is SYGVKD. The V end was cut by 6 bases, the J end by 5 bases, with 11 bases between. This CDR3 comprises 12 residues. The CDR3: CAISRKVNEQYF. The CDR3 region has the DNA TGTGCCATCAGCAGGAAGGTGAACGAGCAGTACTTC.

V is TRBV7-2 and J is TRBJ1-4, with D possibly TRBD1 on 5 matching bases. V was shortened by 2 bases and J by 5 bases, with 12 bases between the two germline ends. This CDR3 has 15 amino acids. In germline, CDR1 is SGHTA, CDR2 FQGNSA. The CDR3 nucleotides read TGTGCCAGCAGCTTAAATGGGGGAGGGAATGAAAAACTGTTTTTT. Translated: CASSLNGGGNEKLFF.

The rearrangement links TRBV6-4 to TRBJ2-3; 8 bases agree with TRBD2. From germline, CDR1 is MRHNA and CDR2 SNTAGT. This CDR3 contains 14 residues. V lost 3 bases, J lost 5 bases, and 4 bases stayed unmatched. The CDR3 nucleotides are TGTGCCAGCAGTGAGGGACTAGGGGAAGATACGCAGTATTTT. Protein: CASSEGLGEDTQYF.

In its sample, this clone was seen once. The chain recombines TRBV5-6 with TRBJ2-2, with TRBD2 matching over 7 bases. From germline, CDR1 is SGHDT and CDR2 YYEEEE. The ends lost 4 bases at V and 5 bases at J; junction bases unmatched: 11. The CDR3 covers 16 residues. CDR3 in amino acids: CASSLGWGGATGELFF. CDR3 coding DNA: TGTGCCAGCAGCCTTGGCTGGGGAGGGGCTACCGGGGAGCTGTTTTTT.